These 29 T cell receptor beta chains were sequenced from one sample in a study of long-term antiretroviral therapy in people with HIV. Sequencing relied on immunoSEQ assay v3.0, run at survey level. Sequencing was performed with immunoSEQ multiplex PCR; in TCRdb, only in-frame clones are kept and a portion is missing. This sample has 30,000 to 40,000 clones; about 80% occur once, and the top ten carry roughly 6.6%. The sample consisted of unsorted PBMCs, taken 0.6 years after starting antiretroviral therapy. The source is a man in his late teens or twenties with HIV.

The chain links TRBV27 to TRBJ2-7; D uncertain. The CDR3 length is 16 residues. The V and J ends lost 8 bases and 3 bases respectively, with 23 bases between them. The germline CDR1 and CDR2 sequences are MNHEY and SMNVEV (reference sequence). In nucleotides, the CDR3 is TGTGCCAGCGCGCACGGCGTCACGATACTTGGCTACGAGCAGTACTTC. It translates to CASAHGVTILGYEQYF.

The rearrangement uses TRBV11-2 and TRBJ2-2; unclear D gene. Germline CDR1 SGHAT, CDR2 FQNNGV. The CDR3 loop spans 14 amino acids. Deletions cut 5 bases from V and 8 bases from J, with 15 bases between. The CDR3 region is CASSQSRPGGELFF. CDR3 bases: TGTGCCAGCAGCCAAAGTCGACCTGGGGGGGAGCTGTTTTTT.

J is TRBJ2-7 and V is TRBV28, with 7 bases aligning to TRBD2. This CDR3 has 14 residues. V trimming: 5 bases; J trimming: 8 bases; junction bases outside the gene matches: 12. Germline assignment: CDR1 MDHEN and CDR2 SYDVKM. CDR3 protein: CASSPSGEGLKQYF. The CDR3 DNA is TGTGCCAGCAGTCCCTCGGGGGAGGGCCTGAAGCAGTACTTC.

This clone was counted a single time. The chain combines TRBV18 with TRBJ2-2, with 10 positions matching TRBD2. The germline gives CDR1 KGHSH, CDR2 LQKENI. The CDR3 extends over 16 amino acids. V shed 3 bases and J 1 base; nucleotides not matched to a gene: 2. CDR3 in amino acids: CASSPLAGVNTGELFF. The CDR3, as DNA: TGTGCCAGCTCACCCCTAGCGGGAGTGAACACCGGGGAGCTGTTTTTT. Full variable domain (outside the CDR3, taken from reference TRBV18 and TRBJ2-2): NAGVMQNPRHLVRRRGQEARLRCSPMKGHSHVYWYRQLPEEGLKFMVYLQKENIIDESGMPKERFSAEFPKEGPSILRIQQVVRGDSAAYFCASSPLAGVNTGELFFGEGSRLTVL.

The rearrangement uses TRBV5-4 and TRBJ2-7; D remains ambiguous. Germline V lookup: CDR1 SGHNT, CDR2 YYREEE (reference sequence). The V gene lost 3 bases and the J gene lost 1 base, with 2 bases spanning the gap. The CDR3 has 11 residues. The CDR3 loop reads CASSSSYEQYF. CDR3 nucleotides: TGTGCCAGCAGCTCATCCTACGAGCAGTACTTC.

J is TRBJ2-1 and V is TRBV4-3; a weak D match, TRBD1 (6 bases). CDR3 length: 14 residues. CDR1 is LGHNA and CDR2 is YSLEER in the germline V gene. V lost 8 bases and J 0 bases, leaving 11 bases between the germline ends. The CDR3 spells CASSGTSSYNEQFF. DNA for the CDR3: TGCGCCAGCTCCGGGACATCCTCCTACAATGAGCAGTTCTTC.

The chain combines TRBV28 with TRBJ2-7, with no clear D. The CDR3 is made up of 11 amino acids. Germline assignment: CDR1 MDHEN and CDR2 SYDVKM. V lost 3 bases, J lost 5 bases, and 5 bases lay in between. CDR3 nucleotide sequence: TGTGCCAGCAGTTTGACCCACGAGCAGTACTTC. This sequence encodes CASSLTHEQYF.

The CDR3 is CASSQNYEQYF. DNA for the CDR3: TGTGCCAGCAGCCAAAACTACGAGCAGTACTTC. This sequence joins TRBV14 and TRBJ2-7; unclear D gene. The CDR3 extends over 11 amino acids. V lost 2 bases, J lost 3 bases, and 2 bases lay in between. Germline assignment: CDR1 SGHDN and CDR2 FVKESK.

Of note for this clone: Within the sample, other DNA sequences also encode this same CDR3. The chain combines TRBV5-1 with TRBJ2-3; unclear D gene. Trimming cost V 1 base and J 0 bases, with 6 bases left between them. CDR1 and CDR2 (germline): SGHRS, YFSETQ. CDR3 length: 14 amino acids. CDR3 nucleotides: TGCGCCAGCAGCTTGCCCGGGAGCACAGATACGCAGTATTTT. Encoded protein: CASSLPGSTDTQYF.

The rearrangement uses TRBV5-1 and TRBJ2-1; TRBD2 matches 11 bases. V shed 2 bases and J 4 bases; nucleotides not matched to a gene: 5. The CDR3 runs to 16 residues. From germline, CDR1 is SGHRS and CDR2 YFSETQ. CDR3 sequence reads: CASSLLTSGTYNEQFF. CDR3 bases: TGCGCCAGCAGCTTATTGACTAGCGGGACTTACAATGAGCAGTTCTTC.

The chain employs TRBV12-2 and TRBJ2-1; TRBD1, as called in the table, went unchecked against the DNA. TRBV12-2 is assigned pseudogene status. This CDR3 contains 18 residues. The chain's CDR3 is CASRSRQGPHLVYNEQFF. The DNA of the CDR3 is TGTGCAAGTCGCTCAAGACAGGGGCCGCACCTCGTATACAATGAGCAGTTCTTC.

DNA for the CDR3: TGTGCCAGCAGTTTAAGGGGGGGATGGGGCTACACCTTC. Amino acid sequence: CASSLRGGWGYTF. The V and J genes are TRBV28 and TRBJ1-2; perhaps TRBD1 as D (6 bases). The CDR3 covers 13 residues. The germline V gene has CDR1 MDHEN and CDR2 SYDVKM. V was cut by 2 bases and J by 8 bases, with 12 bases left in between.

The chain couples TRBV5-1 to TRBJ2-1; 11 nucleotides align to TRBD2. Germline V CDR1 and CDR2: SGHRS, YFSETQ. The CDR3 runs 16 residues. J gave up 6 bases and V 1 base, and 6 bases lay outside the gene matches. CDR3 region: CASSLRGTSGLNEQFF. As DNA, the CDR3 is TGCGCCAGCAGCTTGCGTGGGACTAGCGGTCTCAATGAGCAGTTCTTC.

This clone was picked up a small number of times. The V gene is TRBV19, the J gene TRBJ2-5; 13 bases line up with TRBD2. V lost 4 bases, J lost 1 base, and 0 bases stayed unmatched. The CDR3 has 15 residues. Germline V gene sequence: CDR1 LNHDA, CDR2 SQIVND (reference sequence). DNA of the CDR3: TGTGCCAGTAGTAGGACTAGCGGGAGCCAAGAGACCCAGTACTTC. This sequence encodes CASSRTSGSQETQYF.

This clone was counted once. This chain links TRBV4-2 with TRBJ1-2, with D perhaps matching TRBD1 (5 bases). The V and J ends lost 3 bases and 3 bases respectively, with 17 bases between them. The CDR3 has 16 amino acids. Germline CDR1 reads LGHNA; CDR2 reads YNFKEQ. CDR3 region: CASSHQQEIKDYGYTF. CDR3 sequence (DNA): TGTGCCAGCAGCCATCAACAGGAGATTAAGGACTATGGCTACACCTTC.

The chain couples TRBV2 to TRBJ2-7; maybe TRBD1 (6 bases). Trimming took 1 base from V and 2 from J, leaving 9 bases between them. The CDR3 sequence is 14 residues long. Germline-derived CDR1 and CDR2 are SNHLY and FYNNEI. The CDR3 bases are TGTGCCAGCAGTGAAGACAGGGCTCCCTACGAGCAGTACTTC. It is translated as CASSEDRAPYEQYF.

Here the CDR3 reads CASRRGTEAFF. The CDR3 nucleotides read TGTGCCAGCAGGAGAGGCACTGAAGCTTTCTTT. The chain carries TRBV27 and TRBJ1-1; no clear D gene. V was cut by 6 bases and J by 4 bases, with 6 bases left in between. The CDR3 sequence is 11 residues long. CDR1 and CDR2 from the germline V gene are MNHEY and SMNVEV (reference sequence).

This clone was picked up a small number of times. This chain's CDR3 is CASSESGQRDGFLPQHF. The DNA of the CDR3 is TGTGCCAGCAGCGAATCAGGACAGAGAGATGGATTTTTGCCCCAGCATTTT. This chain joins TRBV6-1 and TRBJ1-5; D possibly corresponds to TRBD1 (6 bases). Looked up from germline, CDR1 is MNHNS and CDR2 is SASEGT. The CDR3 totals 17 residues. Trimming took 6 bases from V and 9 from J, leaving 27 bases between them.

This chain uses TRBV5-1 with TRBJ1-2, with a tentative D call TRBD1 (5 bases). Germline CDR1 reads SGHRS; CDR2 reads YFSETQ. This CDR3 spans 13 amino acids. Trimming cost V 0 bases and J 8 bases, with 11 bases left between them. The CDR3 is CASSLGQGGGYTF. The DNA for the CDR3 is TGCGCCAGCAGCTTGGGGCAGGGAGGAGGCTACACCTTC. Looking up the rest from reference TRBV5-1 and TRBJ1-2 gives the full variable domain: KAGVTQTPRYLIKTRGQQVTLSCSPISGHRSVSWYQQTPGQGLQFLFEYFSETQRNKGNFPGRFSGRQFSNSRSEMNVSTLELGDSALYLCASSLGQGGGYTFGSGTRLTVV.

The CDR3 DNA follows: TGTGCCAGCAGTTTTGAGGGCGAAGGCTACACCTTC. Amino acid sequence: CASSFEGEGYTF. The chain employs TRBV28 and TRBJ1-2; unclear D gene. The CDR3 length is 12 residues. The V end lost 3 bases, the J end lost 8 bases, and 10 bases lay between the germline ends. Looked up from germline, CDR1 is MDHEN and CDR2 is SYDVKM.

The CDR3 DNA is TGTGCCAGCAGTGGTCACGGGGGGAACACCGGGGAGCTGTTTTTT. Translation gives CASSGHGGNTGELFF. The chain couples TRBV25-1 to TRBJ2-2; tentatively, D is TRBD2 (6 bases). Trimming shortened V by 4 bases and J by 1 base, and 10 bases separated the two germline ends. This CDR3 has 15 amino acids. Germline V gene sequence: CDR1 MGHDK, CDR2 SYGVNS.

Written as DNA, the CDR3 is TGTGCCAGCAGCTTACCCAGGGGAGTGGACACCGGGGAGCTGTTTTTT. This gives the protein CASSLPRGVDTGELFF. The chain combines TRBV5-6 with TRBJ2-2, with D possibly matching TRBD1 (6 bases). The V and J ends lost 2 bases and 3 bases respectively, with 14 bases between them. The CDR3 has 16 amino acids. CDR1 is SGHDT and CDR2 is YYEEEE in the germline V gene.

The chain links TRBV5-4 to TRBJ2-7; D call uncertain. The CDR3 consists of 12 residues. From germline, CDR1 is SGHNT and CDR2 YYREEE (reference sequence). Deletions cut 2 bases from V and 6 bases from J, with 9 bases between. CDR3 in amino acids: CASSFPSGEQYF. The CDR3, as DNA: TGTGCCAGCAGCTTCCCCAGTGGCGAGCAGTACTTC.

The rearrangement uses TRBV6-6 and TRBJ1-3; possibly TRBD1 for D (5 bases). The germline CDR1 and CDR2 sequences are MNHNY and SVGAGI (reference sequence). The CDR3 length is 16 residues. Trimming stripped 5 bases from V and 0 bases from J, with 14 bases between. The CDR3 here is CASSLGLLASGNTIYF. The CDR3 bases are TGTGCCAGCAGTCTGGGACTCCTGGCCTCTGGAAACACCATATATTTT.

Only one count was recorded for this clone. The CDR3 loop is CASSQLLAAANGEAFF. Written as DNA, the CDR3 is TGTGCCAGCAGCCAATTATTGGCGGCGGCGAACGGCGAAGCTTTCTTT. The V and J genes are TRBV4-2 and TRBJ1-1, with D unresolved. V was pared by 2 bases and J by 8 bases, with 21 bases between. In germline, CDR1 is LGHNA, CDR2 YNFKEQ. The CDR3 has 16 residues.

The chain carries TRBV10-3 and TRBJ2-1; the D call may be TRBD1 or TRBD2 (6 bases each). V was shortened by 4 bases and J by 7 bases, with 14 bases between the two germline ends. The CDR3 has 14 amino acids. The V gene's germline CDR1 is ENHRY and CDR2 SYGVKD. CDR3: CAISGGVGGNEQFF. The CDR3 region has the DNA TGTGCCATCAGTGGGGGGGTAGGGGGTAATGAGCAGTTCTTC.

This chain links TRBV28 with TRBJ2-7; TRBD1 is a possible D gene (7 bases). Germline lookup yields CDR1 MDHEN and CDR2 SYDVKM. The V gene lost 6 bases and the J gene lost 4 bases, with 19 bases spanning the gap. The CDR3 length is 15 residues. The CDR3 DNA sequence: TGTGCCAGCAGCCGCGGCGGGGACAGTCGTTACGAGCAGTACTTC. Translating it yields CASSRGGDSRYEQYF.

The chain couples TRBV6-6 to TRBJ1-1; D remains ambiguous. V gave up 7 bases and J gave up 1 base, with 13 bases separating them. There are 14 residues in the CDR3. CDR1 is MNHNY, CDR2 SVGAGI, per germline (reference sequence). The CDR3 region is CASTILSENTEAFF. In nucleotides, the CDR3 is TGTGCCAGCACCATATTAAGTGAGAACACTGAAGCTTTCTTT.

DNA for the CDR3: TGTGCCAGCAGCTCTCGGGACGGTAGCAATCAGCCCCAGCATTTT. Its protein is CASSSRDGSNQPQHF. V usage is TRBV7-8 and J usage is TRBJ1-5, with a weak D call TRBD1 (5 bases). This CDR3 region has 15 residues. Trimming took off 4 bases at V and 0 bases at J, with 10 bases between the two ends. CDR1 is SGHVS and CDR2 is FQNEAQ in the germline V gene.